This T cell receptor (beta chain) was recovered during a study of Graves' ophthalmopathy and Graves' hyperthyroidism. Whole-study results and caveats: With over 85% sensitivity and around 80% specificity, a 13-signature model separated ophthalmopathy from stable hyperthyroidism. Thyroid clonotypes that were expanded above 0.001 frequency mostly also appeared in blood.

This clonotype was recorded many times. Its antigen remains unknown. For repertoire sequencing, the TCR beta CDR3 regions were amplified from RNA transcripts. The first-round RT-PCR employed HTBI primers together with the Qiagen OneStep RT-PCR kit. A multiplex PCR was then performed as the second round. Via MiXCR, TCRdb re-called the multiplex PCR reads, giving one row per CDR3 protein. The sample yields roughly 350,000 distinct CDR3 sequences, approximately 17% seen once. The CDR3 spans 16 residues. Germline CDR1 SGHKS, CDR2 YYEKEE (reference sequence). V trimming: 0 bases; J trimming: 4 bases; junction bases outside the gene matches: 9.

The chain uses TRBV5-5 and TRBJ1-2, with 7 bases lining up with TRBD1. Material for sequencing was peripheral blood. This receptor was obtained from an adult woman with stable Graves' hyperthyroidism. The DNA of the CDR3 is TGTGCCAGCAGCTTGGAGGGCAGACAGGGCCGCTATGGCTACACCTTC. Translating gives CASSLEGRQGRYGYTF. The full variable domain, completed using reference TRBV5-5 and TRBJ1-2, is DAGVTQSPTHLIKTRGQQVTLRCSPISGHKSVSWYQQVLGQGPQFIFQYYEKEERGRGNFPDRFSARQFPNYSSELNVNALLLGDSALYLCASSLEGRQGRYGYTFGSGTRLTVV.